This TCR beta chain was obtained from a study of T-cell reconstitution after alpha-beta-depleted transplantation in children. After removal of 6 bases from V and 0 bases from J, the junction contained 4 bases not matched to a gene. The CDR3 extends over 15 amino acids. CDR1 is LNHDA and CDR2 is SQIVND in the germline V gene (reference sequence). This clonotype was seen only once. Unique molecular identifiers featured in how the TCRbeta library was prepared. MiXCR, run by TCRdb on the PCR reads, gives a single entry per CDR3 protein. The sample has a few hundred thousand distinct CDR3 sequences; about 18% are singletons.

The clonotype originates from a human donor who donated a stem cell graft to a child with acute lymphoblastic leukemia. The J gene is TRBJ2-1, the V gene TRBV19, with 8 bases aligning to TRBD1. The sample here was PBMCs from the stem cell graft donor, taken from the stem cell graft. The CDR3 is CASRATGASYNEQFF. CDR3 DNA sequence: TGTGCCAGTAGGGCGACAGGGGCCTCCTACAATGAGCAGTTCTTC.